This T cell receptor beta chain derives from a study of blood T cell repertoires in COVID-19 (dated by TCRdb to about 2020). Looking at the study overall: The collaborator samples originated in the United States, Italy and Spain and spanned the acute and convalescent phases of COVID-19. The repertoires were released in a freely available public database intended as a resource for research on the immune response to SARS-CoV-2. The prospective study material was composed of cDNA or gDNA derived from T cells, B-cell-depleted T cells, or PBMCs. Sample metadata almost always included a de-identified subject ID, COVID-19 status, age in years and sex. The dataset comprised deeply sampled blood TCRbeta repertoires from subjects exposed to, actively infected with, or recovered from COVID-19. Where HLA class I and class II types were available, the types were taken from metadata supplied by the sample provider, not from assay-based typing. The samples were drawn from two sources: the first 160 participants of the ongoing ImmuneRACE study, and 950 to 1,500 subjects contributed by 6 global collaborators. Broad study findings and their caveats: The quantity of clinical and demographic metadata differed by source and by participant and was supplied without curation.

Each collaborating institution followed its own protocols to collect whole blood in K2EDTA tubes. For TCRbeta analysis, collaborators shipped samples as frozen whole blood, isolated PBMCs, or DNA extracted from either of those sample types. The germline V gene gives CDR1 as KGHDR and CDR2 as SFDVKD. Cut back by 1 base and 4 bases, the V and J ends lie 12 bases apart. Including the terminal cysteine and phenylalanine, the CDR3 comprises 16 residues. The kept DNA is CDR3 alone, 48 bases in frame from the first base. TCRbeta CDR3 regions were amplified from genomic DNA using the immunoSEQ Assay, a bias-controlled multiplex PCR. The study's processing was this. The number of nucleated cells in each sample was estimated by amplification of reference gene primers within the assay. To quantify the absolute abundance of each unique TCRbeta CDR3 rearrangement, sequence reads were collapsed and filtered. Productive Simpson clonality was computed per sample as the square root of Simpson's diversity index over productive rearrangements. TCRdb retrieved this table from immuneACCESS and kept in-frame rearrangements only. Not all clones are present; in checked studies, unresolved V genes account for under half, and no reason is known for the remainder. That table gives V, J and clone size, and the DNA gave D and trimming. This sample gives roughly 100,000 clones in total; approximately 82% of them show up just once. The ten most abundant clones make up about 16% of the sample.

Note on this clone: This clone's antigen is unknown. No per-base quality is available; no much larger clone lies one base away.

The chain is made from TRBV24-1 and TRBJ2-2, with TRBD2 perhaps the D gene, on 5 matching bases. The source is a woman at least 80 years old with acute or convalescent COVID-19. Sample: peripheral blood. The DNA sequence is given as TGTGCCACCAGTGATTTAGCAGGTCGGGGCACCGGGGAGCTGTTTTTT. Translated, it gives CATSDLAGRGTGELFF.